The T cell receptor beta chain under discussion was sequenced for a study of shared clonotypes between healthy human individuals. Study in general: Researchers assigned three CD4 naive, three CD4 memory, two CD8 naive and one CD8 memory plate to each donor. General study results and limits: Sampling was confined to blood; repertoires within tissues likely differ. Richness estimates generally favored naive over memory subsets.

V lost 3 bases to trimming and J lost 2 bases, with 17 bases between them. Germline CDR1 is SGHNT and CDR2 is YYREEE (reference sequence). The CDR3 covers 16 residues. The data were produced by immunoSEQ multiplex PCR, yet TCRdb's version contains in-frame clones alone and is incomplete. The sample has approximately 2.1 million clones, more than 85% seen once. Concerning this clone: Antigen specificity is unknown.

The source is a man between 18 and 29 years old in good health. Some clones in this sample may be carry-over from other donors' samples. The J gene is TRBJ1-1, the V gene TRBV5-4, with D perhaps matching TRBD1 (6 bases). The sample consisted of naive CD4+ T cells from PBMCs. This sample's subset: CD45RA+ positively selected. The CDR3 nucleotides read TGTGCCAGCAGCTGGGGGGCAGGATCGGCTAACACTGAAGCTTTCTTT. It yields the protein CASSWGAGSANTEAFF.